The 11 T cell receptor beta chains presented below share a single source sample, sequenced in a study of identical twins. TCRdb re-called the 5' RACE reads through MiXCR, storing one row per CDR3 protein. The table shows a few hundred thousand distinct CDR3 sequences, with approximately 9.6% occurring only once. The data were also submitted as part of a second study, on yellow fever vaccine responses in identical twins.

Sequenced: PBMCs. The origin of the receptors is a woman aged 18 to 35 in good health.

The V call is TRBV5-1, the J call TRBJ2-1; TRBD2 matches at 9 bases. Germline CDR1 reads SGHRS; CDR2 reads YFSETQ. The CDR3 covers 15 residues. Germline trimming cut 1 base from V and 10 bases from J; bases unmatched to any gene: 9. CDR3: CASSLLAGVLKEQFF. CDR3 nucleotide sequence: TGCGCCAGCAGCTTGTTAGCGGGGGTATTAAAAGAGCAGTTCTTC.

This clonotype was picked up many times. This chain uses TRBV20-1 with TRBJ2-1; D call uncertain. Germline CDR1 is DFQATT and CDR2 is SNEGSKA (reference sequence). The CDR3 loop spans 14 amino acids. Trimming pared 0 bases from V and 0 bases from J, leaving 6 bases between. CDR3 coding DNA: TGCAGTGCTAGAGATGCGATCTCCTACAATGAGCAGTTCTTC. Protein: CSARDAISYNEQFF.

This clonotype was seen many times. The rearrangement links TRBV4-3 to TRBJ2-4; weak D call: TRBD2 (7 bases). The V end was cut by 3 bases, the J end by 1 base, with 16 bases between. The CDR3 extends over 17 amino acids. Germline V gives CDR1 LGHNA, CDR2 YSLEER. The CDR3 region has the DNA TGCGCCAGCAGCCAGAGGAGGGGGAGGGAGGCCAAAAACATTCAGTACTTC. Translated, it gives CASSQRRGREAKNIQYF.

The chain links TRBV5-1 to TRBJ2-7; D perhaps matches TRBD2 (6 bases). V was clipped by 2 bases and J by 3 bases, with 15 bases between them. In germline, CDR1 is SGHRS, CDR2 YFSETQ. The CDR3 is 15 amino acids. The DNA of the CDR3 is TGCGCCAGCAGCTTCGGAGGGTTGGTTAGCTACGAGCAGTACTTC. This sequence encodes CASSFGGLVSYEQYF.

There are a few counts of this clonotype. The chain employs TRBV28 and TRBJ1-4; D not resolved. This CDR3 comprises 13 residues. Germline loops: CDR1 MDHEN, CDR2 SYDVKM. V shed 7 bases and J shed 8 bases, with 14 bases lying between them. The DNA for the CDR3 is TGTGCCAGCAACGGCGCGAGTAGAGAAAAACTGTTTTTT. As protein: CASNGASREKLFF. Supplemented by reference TRBV28 and TRBJ1-4, the full variable domain reads DVKVTQSSRYLVKRTGEKVFLECVQDMDHENMFWYRQDPGLGLRLIYFSYDVKMKEKGDIPEGYSVSREKKERFSLILESASTNQTSMYLCASNGASREKLFFGSGTQLSVL.

This clonotype was counted a few times. The chain uses TRBV11-2 and TRBJ2-3, with 7 positions matching TRBD1. With V trimmed by 2 bases and J by 4 bases, 9 bases remained unmatched. Germline-derived CDR1 and CDR2 are SGHAT and FQNNGV. The length of the CDR3 is 16 residues. The CDR3 region is CASSLLDRDHADTQYF. DNA of the CDR3: TGTGCCAGCAGCTTACTCGACAGGGATCATGCAGATACGCAGTATTTT. Using reference TRBV11-2 and TRBJ2-3 for the parts outside the CDR3, the full variable domain is EAGVAQSPRYKIIEKRQSVAFWCNPISGHATLYWYQQILGQGPKLLIQFQNNGVVDDSQLPKDRFSAERLKGVDSTLKIQPAKLEDSAVYLCASSLLDRDHADTQYFGPGTRLTVL.

In this sample, this clonotype turned up a few times. This sequence joins TRBV27 and TRBJ2-7, with D maybe TRBD1 (5 bases). The CDR3 contains 13 residues. Germline V CDR1 and CDR2: MNHEY, SMNVEV (reference sequence). The V gene lost 8 bases and the J gene lost 2 bases, with 13 bases spanning the gap. CDR3 in DNA: TGTGCCAGCGCATGGGGCATAGCCTACGAGCAGTACTTC. Its protein product is CASAWGIAYEQYF.

J is TRBJ2-3 and V is TRBV11-2; possibly TRBD2 for D (5 bases). The CDR3 has 16 residues. Trimming removed 5 bases at V and 8 bases at J, with 23 bases between. Per the germline V gene, CDR1 is SGHAT and CDR2 is FQNNGV. The CDR3 DNA sequence: TGTGCCAGCAGCCCCCGGGGAGCTAGTGTGGGTACTACGCAGTATTTT. Its translation is CASSPRGASVGTTQYF.

This clonotype was detected a few times. The chain combines TRBV14 with TRBJ2-7; possibly TRBD1 or TRBD2 for D (5 bases each). Deletions cut 3 bases from V and 8 bases from J, with 11 bases between. Germline loops: CDR1 SGHDN, CDR2 FVKESK. There are 12 residues in the CDR3. For the CDR3, the DNA is TGTGCCAGCAGCCAGGTTCCGGGACAGCAGTACTTC. It encodes CASSQVPGQQYF.

This clonotype has a handful of counts. This chain connects TRBV12-3 or TRBV12-4 to TRBJ2-3; 8 nucleotides match TRBD2. The CDR3 has 15 residues. The V segment lost 5 bases and the J segment 0 bases; nucleotides outside the gene matches: 4. The CDR3 region has the DNA TGTGCCAGCAGTACTGGACTAGCTAGCACAGATACGCAGTATTTT. Translated, it gives CASSTGLASTDTQYF.

This clonotype was detected a few times. This CDR3 reads CASSLGAAYKNIQYF. CDR3 bases: TGTGCCAGCAGTTTAGGGGCAGCTTACAAAAACATTCAGTACTTC. This chain joins TRBV12-3 or TRBV12-4 and TRBJ2-4, with D unresolved. V dropped 1 base and J dropped 3 bases, with 10 bases sitting between them. The CDR3 has 15 residues.